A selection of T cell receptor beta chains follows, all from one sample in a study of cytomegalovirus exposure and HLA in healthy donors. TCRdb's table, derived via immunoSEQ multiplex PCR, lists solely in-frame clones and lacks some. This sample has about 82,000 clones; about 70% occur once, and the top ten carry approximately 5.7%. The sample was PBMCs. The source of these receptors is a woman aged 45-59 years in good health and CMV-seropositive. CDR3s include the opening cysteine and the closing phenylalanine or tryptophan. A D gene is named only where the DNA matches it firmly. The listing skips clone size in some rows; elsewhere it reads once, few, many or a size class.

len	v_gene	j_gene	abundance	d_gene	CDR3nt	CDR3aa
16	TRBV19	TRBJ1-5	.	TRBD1	TGTGCCAGTAGTATCGCACCCCGGGACAGCCTATATCCCCAGCATTTT	CASSIAPRDSLYPQHF
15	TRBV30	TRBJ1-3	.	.	TGTGCCTGGAGTGTAGGGGTAATCTCTGGAAACACCATATATTTT	CAWSVGVISGNTIYF
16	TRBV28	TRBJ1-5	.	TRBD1	TGTGCCAGCACCCCCAGAGGGACAGGGGACAATCAGCCCCAGCATTTT	CASTPRGTGDNQPQHF
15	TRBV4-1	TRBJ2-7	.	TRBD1	TGCGCCAGCAGCCAGCCGGGACAGGGGGAGTGCGAGCAGTACTTC	CASSQPGQGECEQYF
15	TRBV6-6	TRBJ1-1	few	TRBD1	TGTGCCAGCACTCAACCGGGACAGGGAAACACTGAAGCTTTCTTT	CASTQPGQGNTEAFF
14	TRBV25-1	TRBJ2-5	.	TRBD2	TGTGCCAGCAGTCGCTGGGGGGGAGCTGAGACCCAGTACTTC	CASSRWGGAETQYF
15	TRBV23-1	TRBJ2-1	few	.	TGCGCCAGCAGTCGAACAGGGCCCTACTACAATGAGCAGTTCTTC	CASSRTGPYYNEQFF
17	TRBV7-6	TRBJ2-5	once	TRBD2	TGTGCCAGCAGCTTATGGTCCACGGGAGGGGCGGTTGAGACCCAGTACTTC	CASSLWSTGGAVETQYF
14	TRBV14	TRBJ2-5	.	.	TGTGCCAGCAGCTCTCGGGGGAGGTTTGAGACCCAGTACTTC	CASSSRGRFETQYF
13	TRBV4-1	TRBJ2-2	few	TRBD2	TGCGCCAGCAGCCAACGGGGGGCCGGGGAGCTGTTTTTT	CASSQRGAGELFF
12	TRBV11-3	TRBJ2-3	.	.	TGTGCCAGCAGCACTCCGTGGGATACGCAGTATTTT	CASSTPWDTQYF
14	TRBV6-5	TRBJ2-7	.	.	TGTGCCAGCAGAGATTGGGGGGAATACTACGAGCAGTACTTC	CASRDWGEYYEQYF
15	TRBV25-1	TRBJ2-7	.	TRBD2	TGTGCCAGCAGTGAATCAGGCGGGAGGTCCTACGAGCAGTACTTC	CASSESGGRSYEQYF
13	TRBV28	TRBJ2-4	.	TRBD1	TGTGCCAGCAGTTTATCCAGGGGGAACATTCAGTACTTC	CASSLSRGNIQYF
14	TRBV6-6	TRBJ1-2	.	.	TGTGCCAGCAGTGCAACTGTGGGGCCCTATGGCTACACCTTC	CASSATVGPYGYTF
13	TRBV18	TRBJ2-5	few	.	TGTGCCAGCTCACCACCGAGCACCATCCTTCAGTACTTC	CASSPPSTILQYF
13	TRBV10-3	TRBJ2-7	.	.	TGTGCCATCAGTGAGTTTAGCTCCTACGAGCAGTACTTC	CAISEFSSYEQYF
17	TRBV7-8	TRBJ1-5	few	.	TGTGCCAGCAGCCCCTATTCCCGGACAGTTAGCAATCAGCCCCAGCATTTT	CASSPYSRTVSNQPQHF
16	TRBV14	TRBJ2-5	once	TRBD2	TGTGCCAGCAGCCAGGGAGGGAACCCCCGGGGAGAGACCCAGTACTTC	CASSQGGNPRGETQYF
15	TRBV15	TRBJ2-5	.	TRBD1	TGTGCCACCAGCAGAGGCCGGGACAGGGCAGAGACCCAGTACTTC	CATSRGRDRAETQYF
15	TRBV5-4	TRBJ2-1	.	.	TGTGCCAGCAGTACACAGGGCCTTTCCTACAATGAGCAGTTCTTC	CASSTQGLSYNEQFF
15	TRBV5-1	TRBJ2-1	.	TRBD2	TGCGCCAGCAGCTCCGGGGGGCTAGCGGGAAATGAGCAGTTCTTC	CASSSGGLAGNEQFF
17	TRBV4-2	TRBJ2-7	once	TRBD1	TGTGCCAGCAGCCAGATAAGCGGGACAGGGAGCTCCTACGAGCAGTACTTC	CASSQISGTGSSYEQYF
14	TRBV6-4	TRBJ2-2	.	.	TGTGCCAGCAGTGAAACTAGACGAACCGGGGAGCTGTTTTTT	CASSETRRTGELFF
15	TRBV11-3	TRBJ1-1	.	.	TGTGCCAGCAGCTTACGAAGACAGGCCAACACTGAAGCTTTCTTT	CASSLRRQANTEAFF
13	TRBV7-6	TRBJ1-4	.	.	TGTGCCAGCAGCACCGGGGGGCCTGGAAAACTGTTTTTT	CASSTGGPGKLFF
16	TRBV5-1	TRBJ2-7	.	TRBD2	TGCGCCAGCAGCTTGGCCCGCGGGAGGGGACTCTACGAGCAGTACTTC	CASSLARGRGLYEQYF
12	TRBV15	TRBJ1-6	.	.	TGTGCCACCAGCAGAGATCACGGTCCCCTCCACTTT	CATSRDHGPLHF
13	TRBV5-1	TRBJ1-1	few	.	TGCGCCAGCAGGGGTTCGGGCGGGACTGAAGCTTTCTTT	CASRGSGGTEAFF
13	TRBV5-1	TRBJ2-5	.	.	TGCGCCAGCAAAAGGGACACACAAGAGACCCAGTACTTC	CASKRDTQETQYF
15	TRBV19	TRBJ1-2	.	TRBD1	TGTGCCAGTAGTATCCCAGGACAGGGTACAAATGGCTACACCTTC	CASSIPGQGTNGYTF
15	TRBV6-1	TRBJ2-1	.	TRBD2	TGTGCCAGCAGTGGGGTAGCGGGAGGGCCGGATGAGCAGTTCTTC	CASSGVAGGPDEQFF
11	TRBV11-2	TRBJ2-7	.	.	TGTGCCAGCACCAGCTCCTACGAGCAGTACTTC	CASTSSYEQYF
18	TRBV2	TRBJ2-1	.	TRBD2	TGTGCCAGCAGTGACTACCTGGCTAGCGGGAGTGTAAACAATGAGCAGTTCTTC	CASSDYLASGSVNNEQFF
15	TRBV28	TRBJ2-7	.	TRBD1	TGTGCCAGCAGTGTCCCCTTACAGGGGGCTGGCGAGCAGTACTTC	CASSVPLQGAGEQYF
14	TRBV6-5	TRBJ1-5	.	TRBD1	TGTGCCAGCAGATCCGGGACAGGGAATCAGCCCCAGCATTTT	CASRSGTGNQPQHF
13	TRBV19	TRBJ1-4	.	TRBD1	TGTGCCAGCAGACAGGGAACTAATGAAAAACTGTTTTTT	CASRQGTNEKLFF
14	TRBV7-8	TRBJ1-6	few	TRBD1	TGTGCCAGCAGCCCCAGACAGGGGAATTCACCCCTCCACTTT	CASSPRQGNSPLHF
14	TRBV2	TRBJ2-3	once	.	TGTGCCAGCGTCAAGGGGCTTGGGTCAGATACGCAGTATTTT	CASVKGLGSDTQYF
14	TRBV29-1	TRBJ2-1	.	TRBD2	TGCAGCGTTGGCTATAGCGGGGTCTACAATGAGCAGTTCTTC	CSVGYSGVYNEQFF
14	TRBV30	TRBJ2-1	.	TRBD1	TGTGCCTGGAGTAAGGGGGCAGGCAGGAATGAGCAGTTCTTC	CAWSKGAGRNEQFF
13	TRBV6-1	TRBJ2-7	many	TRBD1	TGTGCCGCCTCTACTGGGACAGGGGGTTCGCAGTACTTC	CAASTGTGGSQYF
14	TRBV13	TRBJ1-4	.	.	TGTGCCAGCAGAGTCCAGGGAGGAGATGAAAAACTGTTTTTT	CASRVQGGDEKLFF
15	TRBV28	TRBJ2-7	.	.	TGTGCCAGCAGTCTCAGGGGATCCCCTCCCTACGAGCAGTACTTC	CASSLRGSPPYEQYF
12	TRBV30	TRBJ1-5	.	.	TGTGCCTGGAGTGTTAGTACAGCGCCCCAGCATTTT	CAWSVSTAPQHF
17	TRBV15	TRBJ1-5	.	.	TGTGCCACCAGCAGAGATCGGCGGGGGAGCAGCGGTCAGCCCCAGCATTTT	CATSRDRRGSSGQPQHF
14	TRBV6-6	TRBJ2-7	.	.	TGTGCCAGCAGTTACTTAGGCGGCTCCTACGAGCAGTACTTC	CASSYLGGSYEQYF
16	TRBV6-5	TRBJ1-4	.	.	TGTGCCAGCAGTTACGGCCCCGGACACAGGGCAGAAAAACTGTTTTTT	CASSYGPGHRAEKLFF
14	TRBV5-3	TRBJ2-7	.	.	TGTGCCACTGAGCTGCTGGACACCTCCGACGAGCAGTACTTC	CATELLDTSDEQYF
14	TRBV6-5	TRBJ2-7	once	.	TGTGCCAGCAGTTCAGGCGAACTCCCCTACGAGCAGTACTTC	CASSSGELPYEQYF
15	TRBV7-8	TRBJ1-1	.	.	TGTGCCAGCAGCCAAACAGGCACCCCGAACACTGAAGCTTTCTTT	CASSQTGTPNTEAFF
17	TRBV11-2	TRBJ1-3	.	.	TGTGCCAGCAGCTTAGATCCCGGCAGGGTCTTCGGAAACACCATATATTTT	CASSLDPGRVFGNTIYF
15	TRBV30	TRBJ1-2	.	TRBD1	TGTGCCTGGAGTGTATTTGGGTACAGGGGGGGTGGCTACACCTTC	CAWSVFGYRGGGYTF
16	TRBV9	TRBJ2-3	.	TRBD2	TGTGCCAGCAGCCCCCGCGGTAGCGGGCTGGGAGATACGCAGTATTTT	CASSPRGSGLGDTQYF
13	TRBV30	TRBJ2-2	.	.	TGTGCCTGGAGTGTCCGGTACACCGGGGAGCTGTTTTTT	CAWSVRYTGELFF